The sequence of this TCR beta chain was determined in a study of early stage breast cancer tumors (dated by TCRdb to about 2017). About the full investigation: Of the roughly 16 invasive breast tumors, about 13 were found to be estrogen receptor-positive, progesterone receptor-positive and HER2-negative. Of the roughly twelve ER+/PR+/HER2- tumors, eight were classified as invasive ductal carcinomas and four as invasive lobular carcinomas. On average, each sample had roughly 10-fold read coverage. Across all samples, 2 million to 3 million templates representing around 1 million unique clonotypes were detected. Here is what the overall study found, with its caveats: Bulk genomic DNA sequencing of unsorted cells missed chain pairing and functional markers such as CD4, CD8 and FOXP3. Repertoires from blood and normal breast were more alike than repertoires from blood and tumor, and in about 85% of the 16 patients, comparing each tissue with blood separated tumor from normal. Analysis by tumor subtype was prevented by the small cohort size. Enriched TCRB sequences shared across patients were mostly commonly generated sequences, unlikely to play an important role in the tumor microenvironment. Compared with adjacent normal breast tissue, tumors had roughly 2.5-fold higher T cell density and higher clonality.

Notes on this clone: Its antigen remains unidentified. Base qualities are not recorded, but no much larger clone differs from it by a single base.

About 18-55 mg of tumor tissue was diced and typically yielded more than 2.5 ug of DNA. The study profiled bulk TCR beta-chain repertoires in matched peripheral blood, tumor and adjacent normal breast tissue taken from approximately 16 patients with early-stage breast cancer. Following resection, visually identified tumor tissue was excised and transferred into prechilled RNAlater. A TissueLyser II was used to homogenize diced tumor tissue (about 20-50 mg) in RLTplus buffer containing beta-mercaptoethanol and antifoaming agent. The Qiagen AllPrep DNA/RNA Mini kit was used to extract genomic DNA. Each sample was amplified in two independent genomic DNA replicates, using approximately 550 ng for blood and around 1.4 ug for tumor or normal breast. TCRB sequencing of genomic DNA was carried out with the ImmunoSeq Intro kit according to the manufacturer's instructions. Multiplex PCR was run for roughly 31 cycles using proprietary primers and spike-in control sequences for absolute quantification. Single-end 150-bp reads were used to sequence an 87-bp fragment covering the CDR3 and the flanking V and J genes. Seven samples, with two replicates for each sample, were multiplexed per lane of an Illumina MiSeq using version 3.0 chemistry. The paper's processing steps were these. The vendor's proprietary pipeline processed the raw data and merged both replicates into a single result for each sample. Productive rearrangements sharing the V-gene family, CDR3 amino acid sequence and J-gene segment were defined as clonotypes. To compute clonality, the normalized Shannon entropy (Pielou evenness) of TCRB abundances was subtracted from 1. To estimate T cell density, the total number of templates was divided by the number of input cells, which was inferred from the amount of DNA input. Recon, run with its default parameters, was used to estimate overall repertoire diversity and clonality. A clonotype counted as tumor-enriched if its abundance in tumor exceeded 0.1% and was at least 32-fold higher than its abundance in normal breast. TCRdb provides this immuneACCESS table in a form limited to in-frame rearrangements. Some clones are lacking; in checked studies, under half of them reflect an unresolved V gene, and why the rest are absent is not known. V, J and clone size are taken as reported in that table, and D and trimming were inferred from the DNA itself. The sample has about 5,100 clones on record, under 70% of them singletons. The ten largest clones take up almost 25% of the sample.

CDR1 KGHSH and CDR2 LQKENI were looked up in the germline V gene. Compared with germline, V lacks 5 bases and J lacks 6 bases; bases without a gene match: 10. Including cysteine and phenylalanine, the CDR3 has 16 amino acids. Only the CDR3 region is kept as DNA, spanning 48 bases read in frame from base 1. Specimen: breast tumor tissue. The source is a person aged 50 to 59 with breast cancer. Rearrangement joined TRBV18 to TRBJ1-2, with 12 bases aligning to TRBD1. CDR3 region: CASSTDPGQGANGYTF. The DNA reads TGTGCCAGCTCAACGGATCCGGGACAGGGGGCAAATGGCTACACCTTC.